This TCR beta chain was retrieved from a study of control samples from healthy donors and cancer patients. Generated by immunoSEQ multiplex PCR, the TCRdb table keeps only in-frame clones and is missing some. The sample carries roughly 400,000 clones, roughly 90% recorded once. The CDR3 has 15 amino acids. V was pared by 6 bases and J by 7 bases, with 10 bases of the junction left unmatched. Germline values: CDR1 LNHDA, CDR2 SQIVND (reference sequence). Sequencing was performed on PBMCs. This sequence originates from a man aged 35 to 55 with head and neck cancer. The chain recombines TRBV19 with TRBJ1-5, with 9 bases lining up with TRBD1. CDR3 bases: TGTGCCAGTAGCGACCAACAGGGGGCAAGCCAGCCCCAGCATTTT. Translating it yields CASSDQQGASQPQHF.